These 27 T cell receptor beta chains came from one sample sequenced in a study of shared clonotypes between healthy human individuals. The data were produced by immunoSEQ multiplex PCR, yet TCRdb's version contains in-frame clones alone and is incomplete. The data hold over 1.4 million clones, with about 96% observed a single time. Sequencing input: naive CD4+ T cells sorted from blood. As to subset: CD45RA+ positively selected. These receptors all come from a man aged 25 to 45 in good health.

A note on this clone: This specimen includes other DNA sequences encoding the same CDR3. This chain links TRBV9 with TRBJ2-1; D possibly corresponds to TRBD1 (5 bases). The CDR3 is 13 residues long. Germline assignment: CDR1 SGDLS and CDR2 YYNGEE. Deletions cut 0 bases from V and 6 bases from J, with 7 bases between. CDR3 amino acids: CASSVGQGNEQFF. Written as DNA, the CDR3 is TGTGCCAGCAGCGTAGGGCAGGGCAATGAGCAGTTCTTC.

The gene calls are TRBV7-2 and TRBJ2-7; D may be TRBD1 (6 bases). The CDR3 totals 14 residues. Trimming stripped 3 bases from V and 2 bases from J, with 11 bases between. Germline-derived CDR1 and CDR2 are SGHTA and FQGNSA. This CDR3 is CASSFGTGTYEQYF. CDR3 in DNA: TGTGCCAGCAGCTTTGGTACAGGGACCTACGAGCAGTACTTC.

This chain joins TRBV6-6 and TRBJ2-5; 10 bases are shared with TRBD2. The CDR3 totals 16 residues. V lost 6 bases to trimming and J lost 5 bases; unmatched junction nucleotides: 12. Germline CDR1 MNHNY, CDR2 SVGAGI (reference sequence). CDR3 sequence (DNA): TGTGCCAGCAGCTCTAGCGGGAGCCCCGCGGGGGAGACCCAGTACTTC. It is translated as CASSSSGSPAGETQYF.

The chain joins TRBV6-4 to TRBJ2-7; 12 bases fit TRBD2. J gave up 2 bases and V 5 bases, and 1 base lay outside the gene matches. The V gene's germline CDR1 is MRHNA and CDR2 SNTAGT. This CDR3 region has 14 residues. DNA for the CDR3: TGTGCCAGCAGTCGACTAGCGGGAGCCTACGAGCAGTACTTC. Its protein is CASSRLAGAYEQYF.

The genes are TRBV6-5 and TRBJ2-7; 11 positions match TRBD2. The ends lost 0 bases at V and 2 bases at J; junction bases unmatched: 3. The germline CDR1 and CDR2 sequences are MNHEY and SVGAGI. This CDR3 has 16 amino acids. CDR3 sequence reads: CASSYSATSGTYEQYF. The CDR3 bases are TGTGCCAGCAGTTACTCCGCGACTAGCGGGACCTACGAGCAGTACTTC.

The J gene is TRBJ1-5, the V gene TRBV7-8; unclear D gene. V lost 1 base to trimming and J lost 0 bases, with 7 bases between them. Germline lookup yields CDR1 SGHVS and CDR2 FQNEAQ. This CDR3 has 15 amino acids. CDR3 loop: CASSLERDSNQPQHF. The CDR3 DNA reads TGTGCCAGCAGCTTAGAAAGGGATAGCAATCAGCCCCAGCATTTT. The complete variable domain, with remaining parts taken from reference TRBV7-8 and TRBJ1-5, reads GAGVSQSPRYKVAKRGQDVALRCDPISGHVSLFWYQQALGQGPEFLTYFQNEAQLDKSGLPSDRFFAERPEGSVSTLKIQRTQQEDSAVYLCASSLERDSNQPQHFGDGTRLSIL.

The rearrangement links TRBV4-2 to TRBJ2-6, with no clear D. The germline V gene encodes CDR1 LGHNA and CDR2 YNFKEQ. The CDR3 has 19 residues. Trimming removed 0 bases from V and 0 bases from J, with 15 bases in between. CDR3 coding DNA: TGTGCCAGCAGCCAAGAACCCCCGGGTGTGGGCTCTGGGGCCAACGTCCTGACTTTC. It codes for CASSQEPPGVGSGANVLTF.

The chain has TRBV12-1 and TRBJ2-7; TRBD1, the table's D call, was not compared with the DNA. TRBV12-1 is a recognized pseudogene. CDR3 length: 9 amino acids. This CDR3 reads CATPREQYF. In DNA, the CDR3 is TGTGCCACCCCCAGGGAGCAGTACTTC.

J is TRBJ1-5 and V is TRBV18; D remains unclear. The CDR3 extends over 15 amino acids. Germline loops: CDR1 KGHSH, CDR2 LQKENI. V lost 6 bases to trimming and J lost 0 bases, with 12 bases between them. The CDR3, as DNA: TGTGCCAGCTCTCCCCGTGGGATTAGCAATCAGCCCCAGCATTTT. Translating it yields CASSPRGISNQPQHF.

The chain combines TRBV6-5 with TRBJ2-7, with 8 bases matching TRBD2. V dropped 0 bases and J dropped 4; count of bases not matched to a gene: 8. Looked up from germline, CDR1 is MNHEY and CDR2 is SVGAGI. The CDR3 contains 16 residues. The CDR3 DNA reads as TGTGCCAGCAGTTACTCGGTAGCCGGGAGGGCTTACGAGCAGTACTTC. Its translation is CASSYSVAGRAYEQYF.

V gene TRBV5-1 combines with J gene TRBJ1-1; D may be TRBD1 (5 bases). V lost 4 bases, J lost 6 bases, and 10 bases lay in between. In germline, CDR1 is SGHRS, CDR2 YFSETQ. This CDR3 comprises 12 residues. CDR3 coding DNA: TGCGCCAGCAGCGCCGGGACGGCTGAAGCTTTCTTT. Its protein is CASSAGTAEAFF.

This clone turned up a few times. The gene calls are TRBV29-1 and TRBJ2-7; D possibly corresponds to TRBD1 (6 bases). Trimming pared 6 bases from V and 6 bases from J, leaving 12 bases between. The CDR3 covers 11 residues. CDR1 is SQVTM and CDR2 is ANQGSEA in the germline V gene. The CDR3 loop is CSVATGFEQYF. DNA for the CDR3: TGCAGCGTCGCGACAGGTTTCGAGCAGTACTTC.

V usage is TRBV7-9 and J usage is TRBJ2-1, with TRBD1 matching over 9 bases. Germline V gene lookup returns CDR1 SEHNR and CDR2 FQNEAQ (reference sequence). J was trimmed by 8 bases and V by 6 bases; bases with no gene match: 14. There are 16 residues in the CDR3. The CDR3 DNA is TGTGCCAGCAGATTTCATCCGGGACAGGGCTCCGATGAGCAGTTCTTC. This gives the protein CASRFHPGQGSDEQFF.

V and J are TRBV10-3 and TRBJ2-4; D not certain. Trimming removed 2 bases at V and 5 bases at J, with 7 bases between. Germline V CDR1 and CDR2: ENHRY, SYGVKD. This CDR3 contains 13 residues. The CDR3 coding sequence is TGTGCCATCAGTGAGATGATTGAAAACATTCAGTACTTC. As protein: CAISEMIENIQYF.

This chain connects TRBV9 to TRBJ2-1; possibly TRBD1 or TRBD2 for D (5 bases each). The CDR3 totals 15 residues. Germline V gene sequence: CDR1 SGDLS, CDR2 YYNGEE. V was trimmed by 1 base and J by 8 bases, leaving 16 bases between them. As DNA, the CDR3 is TGTGCCAGCAGCGTAATGGTGGGACCCATCGATGAGCAGTTCTTC. Translated, it gives CASSVMVGPIDEQFF.

The V call is TRBV11-2, the J call TRBJ1-3; D uncertain. Per germline, CDR1 SGHAT and CDR2 FQNNGV. Trimming removed 2 bases at V and 4 bases at J, with 6 bases between. CDR3 length equals 13 residues. CDR3 protein: CASSLYAGNTIYF. Written as DNA, the CDR3 is TGTGCCAGCAGCTTATACGCGGGAAACACCATATATTTT.

The genes are TRBV5-4 and TRBJ2-3; 8 bases match TRBD2. The J segment lost 2 bases and the V segment lost 0 bases, leaving 5 bases of the junction unmatched. The germline gives CDR1 SGHNT, CDR2 YYREEE (reference sequence). This CDR3 region has 16 residues. The chain's CDR3 is CASSLVGTRFTDTQYF. The CDR3 region has the DNA TGTGCCAGCAGCTTGGTGGGGACTAGATTCACAGATACGCAGTATTTT.

This chain links TRBV10-3 with TRBJ2-3; D is ambiguous. The CDR3 contains 12 residues. V lost 6 bases to trimming and J lost 7 bases, with 11 bases between them. Per the germline V gene, CDR1 is ENHRY and CDR2 is SYGVKD. The CDR3 sequence: CAISDLGHTQYF. DNA for the CDR3: TGTGCCATCAGCGACTTAGGGCATACGCAGTATTTT.

This chain joins TRBV29-1 and TRBJ2-1, with TRBD2 matching over 8 bases. The CDR3 is 12 residues long. With V trimmed by 3 bases and J by 16 bases, 11 bases remained unmatched. Germline V gene sequence: CDR1 SQVTM, CDR2 ANQGSEA. The CDR3 coding sequence is TGCAGCGTTGAGCTGCCTGGGCGGGAGGAATTCTTC. Its translation is CSVELPGREEFF.

V and J are TRBV5-6 and TRBJ2-2; no definite D call. The CDR3 sequence is 12 residues long. Germline CDR1 reads SGHDT; CDR2 reads YYEEEE. V lost 1 base, J lost 7 bases, and 5 bases lay in between. The CDR3: CASSLSIGELFF. The CDR3 region has the DNA TGTGCCAGCAGCTTGTCCATCGGGGAGCTGTTTTTT. Together with reference TRBV5-6 and TRBJ2-2, the CDR3 gives the full variable domain: DAGVTQSPTHLIKTRGQQVTLRCSPKSGHDTVSWYQQALGQGPQFIFQYYEEEERQRGNFPDRFSGHQFPNYSSELNVNALLLGDSALYLCASSLSIGELFFGEGSRLTVL.

The V and J genes are TRBV25-1 and TRBJ1-1; D call uncertain. The V end was cut by 6 bases, the J end by 3 bases, with 2 bases between. The V gene's germline CDR1 is MGHDK and CDR2 SYGVNS. The CDR3 is 10 amino acids. CDR3 nucleotide sequence: TGTGCCAGCAGGGACACTGAAGCTTTCTTT. Amino acids: CASRDTEAFF.

This clone was counted a single time. The chain combines TRBV21-1 with TRBJ2-1; the table's TRBD2 call for D was not verified on the DNA. TRBV21-1 is shown as a pseudogene. This CDR3 has 18 residues. The CDR3 nucleotides are TGTGCCAGCAGCAAAGCGCAGGGTGGGACTAGCGCTAACAATGAGCAGTTCTTC. Its protein product is CASSKAQGGTSANNEQFF.

The DNA of the CDR3 is TGTGCCAGCAGCAACCTGGCCGAGTATGGCTACACCTTC. Protein: CASSNLAEYGYTF. The chain combines TRBV11-2 with TRBJ1-2; D ambiguous. The V gene lost 5 bases and the J gene lost 5 bases, with 12 bases spanning the gap. CDR3 length: 13 residues. Germline V gene lookup returns CDR1 SGHAT and CDR2 FQNNGV.

CDR3 residues: CAISDKGMNTEAFF. The CDR3 DNA sequence: TGTGCCATCAGTGACAAGGGGATGAACACTGAAGCTTTCTTT. This chain links TRBV10-3 with TRBJ1-1; tentatively, D is TRBD1 (5 bases). Germline loops: CDR1 ENHRY, CDR2 SYGVKD. The CDR3 contains 14 residues. With 3 bases removed from V and 0 bases from J, the gap between germline ends came to 8 bases.

In this sample, this clone turned up once. J is TRBJ1-1 and V is TRBV29-1; no firm D call. CDR1 SQVTM and CDR2 ANQGSEA come from the germline V gene. This CDR3 is 19 amino acids long. V was cut by 0 bases and J by 0 bases, with 23 bases left in between. The CDR3 region is CSVEDPPWQYEAVNTEAFF. The CDR3 DNA follows: TGCAGCGTTGAAGATCCTCCTTGGCAGTACGAAGCGGTGAACACTGAAGCTTTCTTT.

The V and J genes are TRBV6-5 and TRBJ1-5, with 7 bases that match TRBD1. The CDR3 is 14 residues long. Germline CDR1 and CDR2: MNHEY and SVGAGI. V lost 5 bases, J lost 8 bases, and 9 bases stayed unmatched. CDR3 coding DNA: TGTGCCAGCAGTGACCGGACAGGAACGAAGCCCCAGCATTTT. This codes for CASSDRTGTKPQHF.

The CDR3 bases are TGTGCCAGCAGTGATCGGTTCGGATACACTGAAGCTTTCTTT. Translated, it gives CASSDRFGYTEAFF. The chain is built from TRBV6-1 and TRBJ1-1; no definite D call. CDR1 is MNHNS and CDR2 is SASEGT in the germline V gene. The CDR3 extends over 14 amino acids. Trimming shortened V by 3 bases and J by 3 bases, and 11 bases separated the two germline ends.